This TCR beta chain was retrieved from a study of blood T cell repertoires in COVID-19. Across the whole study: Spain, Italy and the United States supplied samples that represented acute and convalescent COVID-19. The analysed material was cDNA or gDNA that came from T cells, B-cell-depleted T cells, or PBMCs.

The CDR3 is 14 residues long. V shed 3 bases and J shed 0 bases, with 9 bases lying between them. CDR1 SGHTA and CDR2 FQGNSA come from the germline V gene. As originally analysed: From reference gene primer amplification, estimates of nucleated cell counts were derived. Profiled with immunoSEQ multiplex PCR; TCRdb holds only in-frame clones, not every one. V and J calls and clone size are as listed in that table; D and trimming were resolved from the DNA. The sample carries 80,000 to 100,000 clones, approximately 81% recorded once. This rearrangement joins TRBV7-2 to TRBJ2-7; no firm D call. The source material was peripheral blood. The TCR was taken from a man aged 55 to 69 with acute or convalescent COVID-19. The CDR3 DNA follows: TGTGCCAGCAGCTTGCACCTCAGCTCCTACGAGCAGTACTTC. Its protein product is CASSLHLSSYEQYF.